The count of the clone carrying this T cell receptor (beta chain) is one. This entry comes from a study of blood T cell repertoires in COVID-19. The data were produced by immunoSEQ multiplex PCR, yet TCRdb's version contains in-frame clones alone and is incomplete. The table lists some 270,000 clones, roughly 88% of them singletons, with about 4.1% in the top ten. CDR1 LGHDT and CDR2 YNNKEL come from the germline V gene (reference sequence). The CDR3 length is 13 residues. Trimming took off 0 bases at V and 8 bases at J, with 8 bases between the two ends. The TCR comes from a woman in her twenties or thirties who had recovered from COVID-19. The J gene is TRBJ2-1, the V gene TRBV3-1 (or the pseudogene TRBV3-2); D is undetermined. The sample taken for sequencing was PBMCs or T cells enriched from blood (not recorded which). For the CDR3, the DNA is TGTGCCAGCAGCCAAGACTGGGCCCATGAGCAGTTCTTC. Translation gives CASSQDWAHEQFF.